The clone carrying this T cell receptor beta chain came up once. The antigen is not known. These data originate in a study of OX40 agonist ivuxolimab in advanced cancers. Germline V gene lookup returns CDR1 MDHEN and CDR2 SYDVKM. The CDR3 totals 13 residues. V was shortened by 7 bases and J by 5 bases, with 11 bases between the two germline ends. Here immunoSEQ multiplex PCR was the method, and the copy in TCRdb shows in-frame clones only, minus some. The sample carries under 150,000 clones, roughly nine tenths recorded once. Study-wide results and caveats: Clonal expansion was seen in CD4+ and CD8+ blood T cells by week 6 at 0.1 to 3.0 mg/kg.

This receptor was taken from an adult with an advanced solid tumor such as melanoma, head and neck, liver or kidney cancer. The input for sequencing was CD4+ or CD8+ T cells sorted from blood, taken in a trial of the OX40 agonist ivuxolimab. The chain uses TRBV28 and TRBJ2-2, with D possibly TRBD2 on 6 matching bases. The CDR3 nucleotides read TGTGCCAGCAAAGGGGCGGGGACCGGGGAGCTGTTTTTT. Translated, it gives CASKGAGTGELFF.